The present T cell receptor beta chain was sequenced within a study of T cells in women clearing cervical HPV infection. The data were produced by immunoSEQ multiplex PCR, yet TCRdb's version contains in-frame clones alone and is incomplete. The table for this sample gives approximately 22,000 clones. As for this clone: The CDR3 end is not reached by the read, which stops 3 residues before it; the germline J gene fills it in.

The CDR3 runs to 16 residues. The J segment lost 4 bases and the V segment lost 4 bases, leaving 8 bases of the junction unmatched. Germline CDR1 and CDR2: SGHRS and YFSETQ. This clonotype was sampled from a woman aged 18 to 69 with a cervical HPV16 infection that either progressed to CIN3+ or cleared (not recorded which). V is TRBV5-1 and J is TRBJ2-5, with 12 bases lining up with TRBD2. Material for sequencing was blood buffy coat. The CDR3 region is CASSASLAGGLETQYF. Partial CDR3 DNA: TGCGCCAGCAGCGCCAGCCTAGCGGGGGGGCTAGAGACC.